A single sample gave rise to the 12 T cell receptor beta chains below, sequenced in a study of blood T cell repertoires in COVID-19. Profiling relied on immunoSEQ multiplex PCR, and the TCRdb table lists in-frame clones only, not all of them. The table has approximately 400,000 clones, 90% to 95% seen once. Sequencing was carried out using PBMCs or T cells enriched from blood (not recorded which). The receptors originated from a woman aged 40 to 50 who had been exposed to COVID-19.

The chain recombines TRBV5-4 with TRBJ1-2; 11 positions match TRBD1. V shed 0 bases, J shed 8 bases, and the junction held 3 bases outside the gene matches. CDR1 is SGHNT, CDR2 YYREEE, per germline (reference sequence). CDR3 length: 14 amino acids. CDR3 in amino acids: CASSLEGTGGGYTF. The CDR3 bases are TGTGCCAGCAGCTTGGAAGGGACAGGGGGAGGCTACACCTTC.

The rearrangement joins TRBV3-1 (or the pseudogene TRBV3-2) to TRBJ1-4; 9 bases map to TRBD1. The V and J ends lost 3 bases and 14 bases, in that order; junction bases with no gene match: 7. The CDR3 is made up of 13 amino acids. The germline V gene has CDR1 LGHDT and CDR2 YNNKEL (reference sequence). The CDR3 nucleotides are TGTGCCAGCAGCCAGTCCGGGACAGGGTCCCTGTTTTTT. Protein product: CASSQSGTGSLFF.

The V call is TRBV2, the J call TRBJ2-2, with D possibly TRBD2 on 6 matching bases. Looked up from germline, CDR1 is SNHLY and CDR2 is FYNNEI. The germline V and J ends were trimmed by 0 bases and 5 bases, with 10 bases remaining between them. The CDR3 extends over 15 amino acids. The CDR3 reads CASSEAGTPTGELFF. DNA for the CDR3: TGTGCCAGCAGTGAAGCAGGGACTCCAACCGGGGAGCTGTTTTTT.

The chain joins TRBV19 to TRBJ2-7; TRBD1 is a possible D gene (6 bases). The V gene lost 1 base and the J gene lost 3 bases, with 10 bases spanning the gap. CDR1 is LNHDA, CDR2 SQIVND, per germline (reference sequence). This CDR3 region has 14 residues. The CDR3 DNA follows: TGTGCCAGTAGTATAGGTGGACAGATCTACGAGCAGTACTTC. Residues: CASSIGGQIYEQYF.

Details on this clone: The identical CDR3 is also encoded by other nucleotide sequences in the sample. The chain is built from TRBV5-5 and TRBJ1-5, with D hard to call. CDR1 and CDR2 (germline): SGHKS, YYEKEE (reference sequence). The germline V and J ends were trimmed by 4 bases and 2 bases, with 7 bases remaining between them. This CDR3 spans 13 amino acids. The CDR3 loop is CASSLQGNQPQHF. The CDR3 DNA reads as TGTGCCAGCAGCCTCCAGGGCAATCAGCCCCAGCATTTT.

The chain employs TRBV30 and TRBJ1-5, with a tentative D call TRBD1 (6 bases). The V gene's germline CDR1 is GTSNPN and CDR2 SVGIG (reference sequence). V was cut by 2 bases and J by 5 bases, with 10 bases left in between. The CDR3 has 13 residues. Written as DNA, the CDR3 is TGTGCCTGGAGTAGGGGGAGCGATCAGCCCCAGCATTTT. Encoded protein: CAWSRGSDQPQHF.

The chain combines TRBV7-3 with TRBJ2-5, with 7 bases lining up with TRBD2. This CDR3 region has 14 residues. V was pared by 5 bases and J by 2 bases, with 5 bases of the junction left unmatched. CDR1 is SGHTA, CDR2 FQGTGA, per germline. CDR3 DNA sequence: TGTGCCAGCAGCCCAGCCGGGGGGCAAGAGACCCAGTACTTC. It is translated as CASSPAGGQETQYF.

The chain has TRBV2 and TRBJ1-3; 8 bases align to TRBD1. The V gene's germline CDR1 is SNHLY and CDR2 FYNNEI. This CDR3 contains 15 residues. V was pared by 4 bases and J by 6 bases, with 8 bases of the junction left unmatched. This CDR3 is CASSAPDRAENTIYF. DNA for the CDR3: TGTGCCAGCAGTGCTCCGGACAGGGCGGAAAACACCATATATTTT.

This clone has only one observation. The chain carries TRBV27 and TRBJ2-3; 8 positions match TRBD2. Germline values: CDR1 MNHEY, CDR2 SMNVEV (reference sequence). The CDR3 loop spans 20 amino acids. J lost 0 bases, V lost 1 base, and 15 bases had no gene match. CDR3: CASSLYRRGGARGSTDTQYF. The CDR3 DNA reads TGTGCCAGCAGTTTATACCGACGGGGGGGGGCGAGGGGAAGCACAGATACGCAGTATTTT.

This clone was detected once. This chain connects TRBV19 to TRBJ2-1, with 7 bases lining up with TRBD2. The CDR3 consists of 13 residues. The ends lost 11 bases at V and 0 bases at J; junction bases unmatched: 4. Germline V gene sequence: CDR1 LNHDA, CDR2 SQIVND (reference sequence). Here the CDR3 reads CASGGGSYNEQFF. CDR3 DNA: TGTGCCTCCGGCGGGGGCTCCTACAATGAGCAGTTCTTC.

The chain carries TRBV2 and TRBJ1-2; 9 nucleotides match TRBD1. Germline CDR1 and CDR2: SNHLY and FYNNEI. V gave up 7 bases and J gave up 8 bases; unmatched junction bases: 11. The CDR3 is 14 amino acids. The CDR3 spells CASTGTGLFGGYTF. The CDR3 DNA sequence: TGTGCCAGCACCGGGACAGGGTTATTCGGCGGCTACACCTTC.

The rearrangement links TRBV4-3 to TRBJ2-1; 9 bases are shared with TRBD1. From germline, CDR1 is LGHNA and CDR2 YSLEER. Trimming cost V 8 bases and J 7 bases; bases outside gene matches: 9. This CDR3 is 14 amino acids long. The CDR3, as DNA: TGCGCCAGCTCCTACAGGGGGCGCAGGAATGAGCAGTTCTTC. Translating gives CASSYRGRRNEQFF.